The 26 T cell receptor beta chains in this list originate from one sample, sequenced in a study of beta chain features in type 1 diabetes. Their antigens are not known. The study's findings and limits: Across all four CD4+ subsets, people with type 1 diabetes showed modestly shorter TCRB CDR3s.

Every isolated RNA sample was fully reverse transcribed, so sequencing captured expressed TCRB transcripts. Only in-frame clones appear in the TCRdb table, and some are missing; sequencing was by immunoSEQ multiplex PCR. The repertoire consists of nearly 700,000 clones, with over 10% occurring once and the leading ten covering 0.022%. The sample was naive CD4+ T cells from blood. The receptors shown here come from a young man with type 1 diabetes.

This clone was detected only a few times. The chain couples TRBV5-1 to TRBJ2-1; 8 positions match TRBD2. With V trimmed by 0 bases and J by 6 bases, 5 bases remained unmatched. Germline lookup yields CDR1 SGHRS and CDR2 YFSETQ. The CDR3 spans 15 residues. CDR3 sequence: CASSLAGGGINEQFF. The CDR3 DNA is TGCGCCAGCAGCTTGGCTGGCGGGGGGATCAATGAGCAGTTCTTC.

The rearrangement joins TRBV4-1 to TRBJ2-5; 12 nucleotides line up with TRBD2. The ends lost 4 bases at V and 1 base at J; junction bases unmatched: 13. The V gene's germline CDR1 is MGHRA and CDR2 YSYEKL. This CDR3 has 19 residues. CDR3 sequence: CASSPLPGLAGKPQETQYF. DNA for the CDR3: TGCGCCAGCAGCCCCCTCCCGGGACTAGCGGGCAAGCCCCAAGAGACCCAGTACTTC.

This clone turned up a few times. V usage is TRBV9 and J usage is TRBJ1-6; no clear D gene. V lost 0 bases and J 13 bases, leaving 14 bases between the germline ends. CDR1 SGDLS and CDR2 YYNGEE come from the germline V gene. CDR3 size: 14 residues. In DNA, the CDR3 is TGTGCCAGCAGCGTAGGAAGTACGGTCGGCCCCCTCCACTTT. Its protein product is CASSVGSTVGPLHF. Based on the CDR3 plus reference TRBV9 and TRBJ1-6, the full variable domain is DSGVTQTPKHLITATGQRVTLRCSPRSGDLSVYWYQQSLDQGLQFLIQYYNGEERAKGNILERFSAQQFPDLHSELNLSSLELGDSALYFCASSVGSTVGPLHFGNGTRLTVT.

A few counts support this clone. This chain joins TRBV18 and TRBJ2-7; TRBD1 agrees at 7 bases. Germline values: CDR1 KGHSH, CDR2 LQKENI. Trimming removed 1 base from V and 5 bases from J; junction bases left unmatched: 17. This CDR3 has 18 amino acids. For the CDR3, the DNA is TGTGCCAGCTCACCACGGACACCCATGCAGGGGGAATTCGACGAGCAGTACTTC. Translated: CASSPRTPMQGEFDEQYF.

This clone appeared a few times. The chain has TRBV29-1 and TRBJ1-1, with TRBD1 matching 7 bases. There are 14 residues in the CDR3. Trimming at V came to 6 bases and at J to 2 bases, leaving 9 bases not matched to a gene. Germline loops: CDR1 SQVTM, CDR2 ANQGSEA. The CDR3 DNA is TGCAGCGTGAAGATAGGGACAGACAACACTGAAGCTTTCTTT. Translation: CSVKIGTDNTEAFF.

The table lists this clone with a few counts. The chain carries TRBV28 and TRBJ1-2; 11 bases match TRBD1. CDR1 is MDHEN, CDR2 SYDVKM, per germline. CDR3 length: 15 amino acids. Trimming at V came to 7 bases and at J to 2 bases, leaving 6 bases not matched to a gene. The CDR3 loop is CASTPGTGGNYGYTF. Written as DNA, the CDR3 is TGTGCCAGCACCCCCGGGACAGGGGGGAACTATGGCTACACCTTC.

This clone was counted a few times. V gene TRBV5-1 combines with J gene TRBJ1-6; 7 bases fit TRBD1. The CDR3 loop spans 15 amino acids. The V and J ends lost 0 bases and 9 bases, in that order; junction bases with no gene match: 6. Germline V gene lookup returns CDR1 SGHRS and CDR2 YFSETQ. For the CDR3, the DNA is TGCGCCAGCAGCTTGGGACAGGGAATAGGTTCACCCCTCCACTTT. Its protein is CASSLGQGIGSPLHF.

A note on this clone: Other DNA sequences of this sample code for an identical CDR3. V usage is TRBV18 and J usage is TRBJ1-1; D not resolved. This CDR3 is built from 14 residues. Trimming shortened V by 3 bases and J by 2 bases, and 10 bases separated the two germline ends. The V gene's germline CDR1 is KGHSH and CDR2 LQKENI. CDR3 in amino acids: CASSPGQGNTEAFF. The CDR3 region has the DNA TGTGCCAGCTCACCGGGTCAAGGAAACACTGAAGCTTTCTTT.

The V and J genes are TRBV30 and TRBJ2-7; no clear D gene. Trimming left V 1 base short and J 4 bases short, with 5 bases between. CDR1 and CDR2 from the germline V gene are GTSNPN and SVGIG (reference sequence). This CDR3 has 11 amino acids. The CDR3 region has the DNA TGTGCCTGGAGTGCCGTGTACGAGCAGTACTTC. The encoded protein is CAWSAVYEQYF.

This clone was observed a few times. The CDR3 reads CSVEKGAKNIQYF. Here the CDR3 DNA reads TGCAGCGTTGAGAAAGGGGCCAAAAACATTCAGTACTTC. The chain is built from TRBV29-1 and TRBJ2-4, with unresolved D. CDR1 and CDR2 (germline): SQVTM, ANQGSEA. With 3 bases removed from V and 1 base from J, the gap between germline ends came to 7 bases. This CDR3 comprises 13 residues.

V and J are TRBV30 and TRBJ2-7, with unresolved D. V lost 1 base to trimming and J lost 1 base, with 5 bases between them. Germline values: CDR1 GTSNPN, CDR2 SVGIG (reference sequence). The CDR3 covers 12 residues. CDR3 in amino acids: CAWSDSSYEQYF. DNA for the CDR3: TGTGCCTGGAGTGACTCTTCCTACGAGCAGTACTTC.

A single count supports this clone. V is TRBV28 and J is TRBJ2-7; 7 nucleotides align to TRBD1. CDR1 and CDR2 from the germline V gene are MDHEN and SYDVKM. Germline trimming cut 6 bases from V and 12 bases from J; bases unmatched to any gene: 17. This CDR3 comprises 14 residues. The CDR3 here is CASSPGQYSGTWYF. CDR3 DNA: TGTGCCAGCAGCCCGGGACAGTATTCGGGGACGTGGTACTTC.

This clone was observed a handful of times. CDR3 DNA sequence: TGTGCCTGGAGTAGTAGGGGAGCCCCAGATACGCAGTATTTT. As protein: CAWSSRGAPDTQYF. V and J are TRBV30 and TRBJ2-3, with D perhaps assigned TRBD1 or TRBD2 (5 bases each). V was shortened by 2 bases and J by 4 bases, with 13 bases between the two germline ends. CDR1 GTSNPN and CDR2 SVGIG come from the germline V gene (reference sequence). The CDR3 covers 14 residues.

The genes are TRBV6-5 and TRBJ2-1; D gene unclear. Deletions cut 5 bases from V and 0 bases from J, with 11 bases between. This CDR3 spans 15 amino acids. From germline, CDR1 is MNHEY and CDR2 SVGAGI. The CDR3 DNA sequence: TGTGCCAGCAGTCCAGACCTGAGCTCCTACAATGAGCAGTTCTTC. Protein sequence: CASSPDLSSYNEQFF.

In its sample, this clone was seen a few times. V usage is TRBV30 and J usage is TRBJ2-3; D is unclear. Per germline, CDR1 GTSNPN and CDR2 SVGIG (reference sequence). Trimming cost V 0 bases and J 4 bases, with 8 bases left between them. This CDR3 is built from 13 residues. The CDR3 DNA is TGTGCCTGGAGTGTTGGTCAGTCAGATACGCAGTATTTT. This sequence encodes CAWSVGQSDTQYF.

This clone has more than one count but fewer than ten. The gene calls are TRBV29-1 and TRBJ2-3; unclear D gene. The CDR3 consists of 14 residues. The V gene's germline CDR1 is SQVTM and CDR2 ANQGSEA. Between the trimmed V and J ends, which lost 4 bases and 4 bases, there was a span of 15 bases. The CDR3 loop reads CSVAPRLRPDTQYF. CDR3 DNA: TGCAGCGTTGCCCCCCGGTTAAGGCCAGATACGCAGTATTTT.

In this sample, this clone turned up a few times. The gene calls are TRBV10-3 and TRBJ1-1; D is uncertain. The V gene lost 3 bases and the J gene lost 7 bases, with 12 bases spanning the gap. Germline CDR1 ENHRY, CDR2 SYGVKD. CDR3 length equals 13 residues. In nucleotides, the CDR3 is TGTGCCATCAGTGAATACCCCGGGATTGAAGCTTTCTTT. It specifies CAISEYPGIEAFF.

The chain uses TRBV25-1 and TRBJ1-6; 7 bases match TRBD1. CDR1 and CDR2 (germline): MGHDK, SYGVNS. The CDR3 consists of 14 residues. V dropped 3 bases and J dropped 10; count of bases not matched to a gene: 6. CDR3 in DNA: TGTGCCAGCAGTGATCGACAGGGCGTATCACCCCTCCACTTT. Protein product: CASSDRQGVSPLHF.

This clone turned up a few times. The rearrangement links TRBV7-3 to TRBJ1-2; the match to TRBD1 covers 10 bases. Germline V gene sequence: CDR1 SGHTA, CDR2 FQGTGA. Germline trimming cut 5 bases from V and 8 bases from J; bases unmatched to any gene: 8. There are 14 residues in the CDR3. This CDR3 is CASSPVGTGAGYTF. The CDR3, as DNA: TGTGCCAGCAGCCCAGTGGGGACAGGGGCCGGCTACACCTTC.

This clone was detected a few times. The chain is built from TRBV10-2 and TRBJ1-4; D ambiguous. Germline-derived CDR1 and CDR2 are WSHSY and SAAADI. With 0 bases removed from V and 10 bases from J, the gap between germline ends came to 12 bases. The CDR3 is made up of 14 amino acids. Here the CDR3 reads CASSESRVTTKLFF. The CDR3 DNA reads TGCGCCAGCAGTGAGTCGAGGGTAACTACAAAACTGTTTTTT.

The genes are TRBV13 and TRBJ1-1; D gene uncertain. CDR3 size: 14 residues. The germline V gene has CDR1 PRHDT and CDR2 FYEKMQ (reference sequence). Trimming took off 2 bases at V and 6 bases at J, with 13 bases between the two ends. Here the CDR3 reads CASSLPTFGAEAFF. CDR3 DNA: TGTGCCAGCAGCTTACCTACCTTTGGGGCTGAAGCTTTCTTT.

The chain uses TRBV6-6 and TRBJ2-7, with 10 bases lining up with TRBD1. Trimming took 6 bases from V and 3 from J; bases not matched to a gene: 2. Germline V gives CDR1 MNHNY, CDR2 SVGAGI (reference sequence). The CDR3 loop spans 13 amino acids. CDR3: CASRGTGDYEQYF. The CDR3 region has the DNA TGTGCCAGCAGAGGGACAGGGGACTACGAGCAGTACTTC.

V and J are TRBV5-1 and TRBJ2-7; 9 positions agree with TRBD1. The V gene's germline CDR1 is SGHRS and CDR2 YFSETQ. V trimming: 3 bases; J trimming: 2 bases; junction bases outside the gene matches: 6. The CDR3 runs 15 residues. The CDR3 reads CASSSGQGSAYEQYF. DNA for the CDR3: TGCGCCAGCAGCTCGGGACAGGGTTCCGCCTACGAGCAGTACTTC.

V and J are TRBV30 and TRBJ2-5; 7 bases fit TRBD1. In germline, CDR1 is GTSNPN, CDR2 SVGIG (reference sequence). The CDR3 totals 13 residues. Trimming cost V 0 bases and J 4 bases; bases outside gene matches: 2. CDR3: CAWSVDRAETQYF. The CDR3 DNA follows: TGTGCCTGGAGTGTAGACAGGGCAGAGACCCAGTACTTC.

This clone showed up just a few times. In DNA form, the CDR3 reads TGTGCCAGCAGCGTACCCTCGCCCCCAGCGGGGGCTGTTGACACCGGGGAGCTGTTTTTT. Its translation: CASSVPSPPAGAVDTGELFF. The chain joins TRBV9 to TRBJ2-2; 8 bases map to TRBD2. There are 20 residues in the CDR3. The V gene end was trimmed by 1 base and the J gene end by 3 bases; junction bases not matched to a gene: 17. CDR1 and CDR2 (germline): SGDLS, YYNGEE.

The V gene is TRBV6-6, the J gene TRBJ2-3; 10 positions match TRBD1. V shed 4 bases, J shed 3 bases, and the junction held 7 bases outside the gene matches. Germline V gene lookup returns CDR1 MNHNY and CDR2 SVGAGI (reference sequence). The CDR3 is 16 residues long. As DNA, the CDR3 is TGTGCCAGCAGTTTCGGACAGGGGGAGTATACAGATACGCAGTATTTT. Its protein product is CASSFGQGEYTDTQYF.